The sample holds many counts of the clone carrying this T cell receptor beta chain. Antigen unknown. Time point: pre-sensitization, week 0. Treatment defined: therapeutic diphenylcyclopropenone sensitization with weekly scalp DPC. The entry originates in a study of human T cells and chemical hapten exposure. Study information: The use of 2% DPC on roughly 2 cm by roughly 2 cm of upper inner arm skin constituted sensitization. In the approximately 24-week study, patients were dosed weekly with diphenylcyclopropenone on the scalp throughout. General study results and limits: Patch test score rose with PT1 expanded TCRs, significant at 8, 16, 32, not 4. Expanded TCRs grouped into significantly more large CDR3 similarity clusters than controls produced.

There are 13 residues in the CDR3. Germline V gene lookup returns CDR1 LGHNT and CDR2 FRNRAP. V lost 1 base to trimming and J lost 3 bases, with 7 bases between them. TCRdb passed the RACE reads through MiXCR, listing each CDR3 protein once. This sample has about 380,000 distinct CDR3 sequences, with 4.5% to 6% found just once. This sequence originates from a woman aged 50 to 65 with alopecia areata. Some clones in this sample may be carry-over from other donors' samples. This chain joins TRBV12-5 and TRBJ2-7; tentative D call: TRBD1 (6 bases). The sample in question was whole blood, obtained in connection with sensitization to the hapten diphenylcyclopropenone (DPC). In DNA, the CDR3 is TGTGCTAGTGGTTTGGACAGGGTCTACGAGCAGTACTTC. Its translation is CASGLDRVYEQYF.